The clone carrying this T cell receptor beta chain was picked up one time. Antigen specificity is unknown. This entry is derived from a study of Ad26.COV2.S vaccination and SARS-CoV-2 variants. In the study overall: Doses of Ad26.COV2.S were injected into muscle once or twice, 56 days apart.

TCRdb keeps only in-frame clones here, not all; method: immunoSEQ multiplex PCR. The sample has almost 400,000 clones, about 88% seen once. Points from the study as a whole: Compared with placebo recipients, vaccine recipients had higher spike-specific TCR breadth.

The germline V gene has CDR1 SGDLS and CDR2 YYNGEE. V lost 4 bases and J lost 0, with 10 bases in between. The length of the CDR3 is 14 residues. Regarding treatment: some 20 received Ad26.COV2.S at low or high dose, single or two shots; about 5 received placebo; per-sample allocation not given. Each sample was drawn 63 days after the first injection (of vaccine or placebo). The origin of this receptor is a person aged 18 to 65 who received the Ad26.COV2.S COVID-19 vaccine or a placebo. V usage is TRBV9 and J usage is TRBJ1-1; D remains ambiguous. The material sequenced was peripheral blood, taken in a trial of Ad26.COV2.S vaccine versus placebo. The CDR3 here is CASSRGGMNTEAFF. CDR3 coding DNA: TGTGCCAGCAGCCGAGGAGGAATGAACACTGAAGCTTTCTTT. Variable domain in full (rest from reference TRBV9 and TRBJ1-1): DSGVTQTPKHLITATGQRVTLRCSPRSGDLSVYWYQQSLDQGLQFLIQYYNGEERAKGNILERFSAQQFPDLHSELNLSSLELGDSALYFCASSRGGMNTEAFFGQGTRLTVV.